This TCR beta chain was retrieved from a study of CDR3 diversity in severe acne (dated by TCRdb to between 2019 and 2020). Libraries were made using PCR. Sequencing was carried out with an Illumina HiSeq 2000. TCRdb trimmed the raw reads at Q25, called clones with MiXCR and kept productive beta chains. Rows with one shared CDR3 protein collapse into an entry with the most common genes and DNA. Across this sample there are about 84,000 distinct CDR3 sequences, with 45% to 60% seen only once. The top ten clones comprise 14% of the sample. This clonotype came up many times. Its antigen target is currently unknown. No base quality information exists; no much larger clone differs at one position. The germline V gene sets CDR1 to MGHDK and CDR2 to SYGVNS. Germline trimming: 5 bases from V, 7 bases from J; junction bases outside gene matches: 13. The CDR3 numbers 15 residues from cysteine through phenylalanine. Solely the CDR3 DNA is kept, with 45 bases framed from the first base.

This clonotype was obtained from a male donor in good health, without acne. Sequencing used blood. The rearrangement combines TRBV25-1 with TRBJ1-1, and 7 bases in between align with TRBD1. The base sequence is TGTGCCAGCAGTAACCTCCAGGGGGGAAAGAATGAAGCTTTCTTT. It translates to CASSNLQGGKNEAFF.